The sequence of this T cell receptor (beta chain) was determined in a study of cytomegalovirus exposure and HLA in healthy donors. Germline V gives CDR1 LNHDA, CDR2 SQIVND (reference sequence). The V end was cut by 3 bases, the J end by 5 bases, with 15 bases between. The CDR3 consists of 15 residues. Study results and limitations: With high specificity and sensitivity, the classifier reportedly diagnosed cytomegalovirus status.

This clone appeared once. No antigen is known for it. A multiplex PCR was run with 60 Vbeta primers and 13 Jbeta primers. Some clones are missing from TCRdb's copy, which holds only in-frame ones; the method was immunoSEQ multiplex PCR. This table has about 180,000 clones, around 80% appearing once. Sequences were obtained from PBMCs. The sequence was collected from a woman in her thirties or forties in good health and CMV-seronegative. The chain links TRBV19 to TRBJ2-3; tentative D call: TRBD2 (6 bases). Here the CDR3 reads CASSIGGALGDTQYF. The CDR3 DNA reads as TGTGCCAGTAGTATCGGAGGGGCTTTGGGAGATACGCAGTATTTT.